This is a list of T cell receptor beta chains from one sample in a study of T-cell reconstitution after alpha-beta-depleted transplantation in children. TCRdb re-analysed the PCR reads in MiXCR, keeping a single row per CDR3 protein. Here the sample spans 97,000 or so distinct CDR3 sequences, approximately 6% being singletons. The sequenced sample was PBMCs, mostly from graft donor cells, obtained 60 days after TCRalphabeta/CD19-depleted stem cell transplant. These receptors all come from a female patient between 2 and 10 years old who had a stem cell transplant for Fanconi anemia, so the T cells may come from the graft donor. CDR3s include the opening cysteine and the closing phenylalanine or tryptophan. A D gene is named only where the DNA matches it firmly. Not every row has a clone size; where given, it reads once, few, many or a size class.

clone size	J gene	V gene	D gene	CDR3 protein	CDR3 DNA
-	TRBJ2-1	TRBV20-1	TRBD2	CSARGESGRSYNEQFF	TGCAGTGCTAGAGGTGAGAGCGGGAGGTCCTACAATGAGCAGTTCTTC
many	TRBJ2-7	TRBV10-3	-	CAISSLKAEQYF	TGTGCCATCTCTAGCCTCAAAGCCGAGCAGTACTTC
many	TRBJ2-1	TRBV20-1	-	CSARGAGASSYNEQFF	TGCAGTGCTAGGGGTGCTGGGGCTAGCTCCTACAATGAGCAGTTCTTC
few	TRBJ2-1	TRBV5-1	TRBD1	CASSPRQGGANEQFF	TGCGCCAGCAGCCCTAGACAGGGGGGGGCCAATGAGCAGTTCTTC
many	TRBJ2-1	TRBV15	-	CATSGIVMYTNEQFF	TGTGCCACCAGCGGTATAGTTATGTACACCAATGAGCAGTTCTTC
-	TRBJ2-7	TRBV5-1	-	CASSSVYGDEQYF	TGCGCCAGCAGCTCCGTCTATGGCGACGAGCAGTACTTC
-	TRBJ2-7	TRBV28	-	CASSFRDGIYEQYF	TGTGCCAGCAGTTTCAGGGACGGTATCTACGAGCAGTACTTC
few	TRBJ2-7	TRBV16	-	CASSHLSGFGGYEQYF	TGTGCCAGCAGCCACCTATCCGGATTTGGAGGCTACGAGCAGTACTTC
few	TRBJ2-7	TRBV28	TRBD1	CASSSPSGQLSYEQYF	TGTGCCAGCAGTTCGCCATCGGGACAGCTGTCCTACGAGCAGTACTTC
few	TRBJ2-1	TRBV7-9	-	CASSLDSSPYNEQFF	TGTGCCAGCAGCTTAGATAGCTCGCCCTACAATGAGCAGTTCTTC
many	TRBJ2-3	TRBV6-4	TRBD2	CASRAGPSTDTQYF	TGTGCCAGCCGAGCGGGACCAAGCACAGATACGCAGTATTTT
many	TRBJ2-3	TRBV5-1	TRBD2	CASSSGGGHTDTQYF	TGCGCCAGCAGCTCCGGCGGGGGGCACACAGATACGCAGTATTTT
few	TRBJ1-6	TRBV7-2	-	CASSSSTGTAWIMDF	TGTGCCAGCAGCTCATCTACCGGGACCGCGTGGATAATGGACTTT
-	TRBJ2-2	TRBV12-3/TRBV12-4	TRBD1	CASSLLPWTGRARATGELFF	TGTGCCAGCAGTTTACTCCCCTGGACAGGGCGGGCGCGAGCCACCGGGGAGCTGTTTTTT
-	TRBJ2-1	TRBV11-2	TRBD1	CASSTPGTGEYNEQFF	TGTGCCAGCAGCACCCCCGGGACAGGGGAATACAATGAGCAGTTCTTC
-	TRBJ1-2	TRBV28	-	CASCPKGRFYGYTF	TGTGCCAGCTGTCCTAAGGGCAGGTTCTATGGCTACACCTTC
few	TRBJ2-3	TRBV20-1	-	CSARACYRSTDTQYF	TGCAGTGCTAGGGCGTGTTACCGGAGTACAGATACGCAGTATTTT
many	TRBJ2-1	TRBV5-1	TRBD2	CASSFGTSGGVYNEQFF	TGCGCCAGCAGCTTTGGGACTAGCGGGGGGGTCTACAATGAGCAGTTCTTC
many	TRBJ1-5	TRBV7-8	-	CASSLVRGTNQPQHF	TGTGCCAGCAGCTTAGTCCGGGGTACAAATCAGCCCCAGCATTTT